This T cell receptor beta chain originates from a study of T-cell reconstitution after alpha-beta-depleted transplantation in children. Study-level findings and limits: Surviving recipient T cells and intrathymic progenitors accounted for some patients' high TCRbeta diversity at day 60. Where alpha-beta T cells came from about two months after transplant was reportedly several hundred expanded graft clones. Newly made T cells mostly supplied T-cell counts and diversity one year after transplant.

Preparation of the TCRbeta library used unique molecular identifiers. One entry per CDR3 protein results from TCRdb running MiXCR on the PCR reads. Altogether hundreds of thousands of distinct CDR3 sequences are present, approximately 15% being singletons, with the ten largest covering roughly 4.8%. With respect to this clonotype: Its antigen is not known. It may be a read error: a sequence one base away is much more abundant.

The material sequenced was PBMCs, mostly from graft donor cells, taken 360 days after TCRalphabeta/CD19-depleted stem cell transplant. The TCR comes from a male patient aged 10 to 17 who had a stem cell transplant for acute lymphoblastic leukemia, so the T cells may come from the graft donor.

The CDR3 sequence is CASSLVGLAGTDTQNF. The CDR3 region has the DNA TGCGCCAGCAGCTTGGTGGGACTAGCCGGCACAGATACGCAGAATTTT. The chain couples TRBV5-1 to TRBJ2-3; 9 bases map to TRBD2. Germline loops: CDR1 SGHRS, CDR2 YFSETQ. This CDR3 contains 16 residues.